Shown below are 11 T cell receptor beta chains from a single sample sequenced in a study of Ad26.COV2.S vaccination and SARS-CoV-2 variants (dated by TCRdb to about 2021). Library preparation was by the immunoSEQ multiplex PCR assay. Not all clones reach the TCRdb copy of this immuneACCESS table, which keeps in-frame sequences only. Checked studies attribute under half of the gap to unresolved V genes and leave the rest unexplained. Counted in this sample were around 400,000 clones; 75% to 95% of them appeared once. The ten top clones hold 9.5% to 15% of the sample. This specimen's treatment or condition label, interpreted: about 20 received Ad26.COV2.S at low or high dose, single or two shots; five or six received placebo; per-sample allocation not given. Repertoires of vaccine and placebo recipients were sequenced from samples collected on day 63 after the first injection. Sample: peripheral blood, taken in a trial of Ad26.COV2.S vaccine versus placebo. The receptors were gathered from a person aged 18-60 years who received the Ad26.COV2.S COVID-19 vaccine or a placebo.

This clone was counted between two and nine times. Other DNA sequences from this sample encode an identical CDR3 as well. This chain connects TRBV3-1 (or the pseudogene TRBV3-2) to TRBJ1-5; tentatively, D is TRBD1 (6 bases). V was clipped by 6 bases and J by 3 bases, with 9 bases between them. Germline CDR1 LGHDT, CDR2 YNNKEL (reference sequence). CDR3 length: 13 residues. This CDR3 is CASSQGINQPQHF. In nucleotides, the CDR3 is TGTGCCAGCAGTCAGGGGATCAATCAGCCCCAGCATTTT.

J is TRBJ2-7 and V is TRBV9; 9 nucleotides agree with TRBD2. The J segment lost 6 bases and the V segment lost 4 bases, leaving 8 bases of the junction unmatched. CDR3 length equals 14 residues. Germline V gene data show CDR1 as SGDLS and CDR2 as YYNGEE. The CDR3 sequence: CASSFGTSSREQYF. CDR3 bases: TGTGCCAGCAGCTTCGGGACTAGCAGTCGCGAGCAGTACTTC. The full variable domain, with the rest looked up from reference TRBV9 and TRBJ2-7, is DSGVTQTPKHLITATGQRVTLRCSPRSGDLSVYWYQQSLDQGLQFLIQYYNGEERAKGNILERFSAQQFPDLHSELNLSSLELGDSALYFCASSFGTSSREQYFGPGTRLTVT.

This chain links TRBV6-1 with TRBJ2-3, with 9 bases that match TRBD1. This CDR3 contains 15 residues. CDR1 and CDR2 from the germline V gene are MNHNS and SASEGT. Germline trimming cut 2 bases from V and 1 base from J; bases unmatched to any gene: 1. In DNA, the CDR3 is TGTGCCAGCAGTGAATGGACAGGGGGCACAGATACGCAGTATTTT. Translated: CASSEWTGGTDTQYF.

The CDR3: CASSTGAGGGETQYF. The DNA of the CDR3 is TGTGCCAGCAGCACCGGCGCAGGGGGCGGCGAGACCCAGTACTTC. The rearrangement links TRBV5-6 to TRBJ2-5; 8 bases are shared with TRBD1. V lost 4 bases, J lost 5 bases, and 10 bases stayed unmatched. CDR1 and CDR2 from the germline V gene are SGHDT and YYEEEE. The CDR3 length is 15 residues.

This sequence joins TRBV2 and TRBJ2-5; tentatively, D is TRBD1 or TRBD2 (5 bases each). V gave up 7 bases and J gave up 1 base, with 16 bases separating them. Germline CDR1 reads SNHLY; CDR2 reads FYNNEI. This CDR3 region has 15 residues. This CDR3 is CASIGAQKPQETQYF. The CDR3 nucleotides are TGTGCCAGCATCGGGGCCCAGAAACCCCAAGAGACCCAGTACTTC.

In nucleotides, the CDR3 is TGTGCCAGCAGCCAGCAAGGTCTAGCGGGAGTCGGTGTTGAGCAGTTCTTC. Translation: CASSQQGLAGVGVEQFF. This chain connects TRBV3-1 (or the pseudogene TRBV3-2) to TRBJ2-1, with TRBD2 matching 10 bases. The CDR3 loop spans 17 amino acids. Germline CDR1 is LGHDT and CDR2 is YNNKEL (reference sequence). The junction had 14 bases not matched to a gene; V was cut back by 3 bases and J by 9 bases.

The genes are TRBV24-1 and TRBJ2-7, with D unresolved. Germline V gives CDR1 KGHDR, CDR2 SFDVKD. The CDR3 runs 11 residues. V was pared by 9 bases and J by 3 bases, with 8 bases between. The CDR3 nucleotides read TGTGCCACCGCGGATCACTACGAGCAGTACTTC. This codes for CATADHYEQYF.

On this clone itself: With a much larger clone just one base away, this may be a read error. The CDR3: CASSSGLAGANEQFF. The CDR3 DNA reads as TGTGCCAGCAGCTCGGGACTAGCGGGAGCCAATGAGCAGTTCTTC. The rearrangement links TRBV7-9 to TRBJ2-1, with TRBD2 matching over 14 bases. Per the germline V gene, CDR1 is SEHNR and CDR2 is FQNEAQ (reference sequence). Trimming removed 4 bases from V and 6 bases from J; junction bases left unmatched: 2. The CDR3 consists of 15 residues.

The rearrangement links TRBV28 to TRBJ1-1; D not resolved. Germline V gene sequence: CDR1 MDHEN, CDR2 SYDVKM. Deletions cut 2 bases from V and 2 bases from J, with 15 bases between. CDR3 length equals 16 residues. CDR3 sequence: CASSLDLLSRNTEAFF. DNA for the CDR3: TGTGCCAGCAGTTTAGATCTCCTCTCAAGAAACACTGAAGCTTTCTTT. The full variable domain, in which reference TRBV28 and TRBJ1-1 provide the parts outside the CDR3, is DVKVTQSSRYLVKRTGEKVFLECVQDMDHENMFWYRQDPGLGLRLIYFSYDVKMKEKGDIPEGYSVSREKKERFSLILESASTNQTSMYLCASSLDLLSRNTEAFFGQGTRLTVV.

This clone appeared once. The V call is TRBV5-1, the J call TRBJ2-7; D perhaps matches TRBD1 (5 bases). Between the trimmed V and J ends, which lost 5 bases and 7 bases, there was a span of 16 bases. The CDR3 runs to 13 residues. Germline V CDR1 and CDR2: SGHRS, YFSETQ. The CDR3 sequence: CASRTGSVEEQYF. In DNA form, the CDR3 reads TGCGCCAGCAGAACAGGTTCAGTGGAAGAGCAGTACTTC.

This clone showed up just once. The rearrangement joins TRBV11-2 to TRBJ2-1, with 10 bases that match TRBD2. CDR3 length: 19 residues. Per germline, CDR1 SGHAT and CDR2 FQNNGV. V shed 0 bases and J 7 bases; nucleotides not matched to a gene: 15. CDR3 amino acids: CASSLEPALAGASHNEQFF. The CDR3 DNA reads TGTGCCAGCAGCTTAGAGCCCGCCCTAGCGGGAGCCTCGCATAATGAGCAGTTCTTC.